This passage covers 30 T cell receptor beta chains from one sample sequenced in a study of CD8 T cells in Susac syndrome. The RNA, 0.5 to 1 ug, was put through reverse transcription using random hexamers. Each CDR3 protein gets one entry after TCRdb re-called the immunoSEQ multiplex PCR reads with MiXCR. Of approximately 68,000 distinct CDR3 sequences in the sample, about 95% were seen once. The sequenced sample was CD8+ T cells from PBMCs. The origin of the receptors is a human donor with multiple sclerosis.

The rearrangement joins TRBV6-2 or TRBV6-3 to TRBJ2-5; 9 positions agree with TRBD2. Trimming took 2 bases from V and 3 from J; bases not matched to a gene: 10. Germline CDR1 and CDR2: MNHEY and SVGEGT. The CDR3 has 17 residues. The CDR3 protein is CASSYSVAGAPEETQYF. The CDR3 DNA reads TGTGCCAGCAGTTACAGTGTAGCGGGGGCGCCTGAAGAGACCCAGTACTTC.

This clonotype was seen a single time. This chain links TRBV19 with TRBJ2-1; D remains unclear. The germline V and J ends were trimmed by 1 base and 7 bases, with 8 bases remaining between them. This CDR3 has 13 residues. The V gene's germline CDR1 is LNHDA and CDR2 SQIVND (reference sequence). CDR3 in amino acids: CASSIAPGNEQFF. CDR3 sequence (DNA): TGTGCCAGTAGTATAGCCCCCGGGAATGAGCAGTTCTTC.

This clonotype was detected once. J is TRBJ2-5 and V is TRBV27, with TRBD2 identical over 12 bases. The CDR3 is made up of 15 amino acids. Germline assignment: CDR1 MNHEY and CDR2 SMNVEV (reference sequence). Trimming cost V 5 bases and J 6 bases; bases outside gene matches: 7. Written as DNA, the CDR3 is TGTGCCAGCAGTCCCCTGACTAGCGGGAGTCAGACCCAGTACTTC. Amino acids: CASSPLTSGSQTQYF.

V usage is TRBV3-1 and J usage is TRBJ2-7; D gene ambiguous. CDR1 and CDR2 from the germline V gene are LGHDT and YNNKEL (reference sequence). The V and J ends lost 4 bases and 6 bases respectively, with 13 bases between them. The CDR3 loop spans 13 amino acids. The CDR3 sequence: CASSPRLTREQYF. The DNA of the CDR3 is TGTGCCAGCAGCCCCCGTTTGACGCGCGAGCAGTACTTC.

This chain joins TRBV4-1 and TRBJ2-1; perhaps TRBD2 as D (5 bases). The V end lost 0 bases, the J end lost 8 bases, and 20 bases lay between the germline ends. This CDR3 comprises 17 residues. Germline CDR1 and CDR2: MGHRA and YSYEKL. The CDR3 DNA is TGCGCCAGCAGCCAAGATCCCATCGGGGAGCTTGATGATGAGCAGTTCTTC. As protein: CASSQDPIGELDDEQFF.

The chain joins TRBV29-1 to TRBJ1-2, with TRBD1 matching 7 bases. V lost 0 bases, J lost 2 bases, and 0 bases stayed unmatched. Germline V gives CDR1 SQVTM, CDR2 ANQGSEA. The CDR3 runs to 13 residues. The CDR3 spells CSVEEGQNYGYTF. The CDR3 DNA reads TGCAGCGTTGAAGAGGGACAGAACTATGGCTACACCTTC.

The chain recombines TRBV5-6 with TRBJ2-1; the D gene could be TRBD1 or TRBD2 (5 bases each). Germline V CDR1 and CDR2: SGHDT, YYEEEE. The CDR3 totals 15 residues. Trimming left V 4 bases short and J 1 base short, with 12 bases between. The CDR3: CASSSGTPSYNEQFF. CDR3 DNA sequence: TGTGCCAGCAGCAGTGGGACGCCTTCCTACAATGAGCAGTTCTTC.

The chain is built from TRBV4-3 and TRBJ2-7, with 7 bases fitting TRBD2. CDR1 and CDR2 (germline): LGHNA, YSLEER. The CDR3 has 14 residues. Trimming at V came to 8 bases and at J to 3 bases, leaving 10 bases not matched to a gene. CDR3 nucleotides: TGCGCCAGCGGACCAGCGGGGAATTACTACGAGCAGTACTTC. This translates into CASGPAGNYYEQYF.

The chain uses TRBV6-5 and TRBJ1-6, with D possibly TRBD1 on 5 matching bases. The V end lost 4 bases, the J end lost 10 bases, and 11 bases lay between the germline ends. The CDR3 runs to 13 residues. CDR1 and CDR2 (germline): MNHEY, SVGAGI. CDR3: CASSWDEPSPLHF. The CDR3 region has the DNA TGTGCCAGCAGTTGGGACGAACCCTCACCCCTCCACTTT.

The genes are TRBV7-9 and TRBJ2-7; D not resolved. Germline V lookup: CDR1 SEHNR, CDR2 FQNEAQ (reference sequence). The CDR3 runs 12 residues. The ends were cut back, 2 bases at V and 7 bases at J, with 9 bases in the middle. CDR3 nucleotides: TGTGCCAGCAGCTTATCTCCGAGGGAGCAGTACTTC. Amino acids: CASSLSPREQYF.

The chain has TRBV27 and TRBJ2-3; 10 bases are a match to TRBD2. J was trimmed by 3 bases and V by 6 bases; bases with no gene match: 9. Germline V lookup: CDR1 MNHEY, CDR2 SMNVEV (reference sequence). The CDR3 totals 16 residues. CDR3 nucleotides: TGTGCCAGCAGACCCTCGGCTAGCGGGAGAACAGATACGCAGTATTTT. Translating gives CASRPSASGRTDTQYF.

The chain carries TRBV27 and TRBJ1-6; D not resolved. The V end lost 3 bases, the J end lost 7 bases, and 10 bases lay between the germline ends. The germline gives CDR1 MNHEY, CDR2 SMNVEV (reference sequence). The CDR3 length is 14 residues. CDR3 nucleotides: TGTGCCAGCAGTTTTGGCAGGTGGAATTCACCCCTCCACTTT. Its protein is CASSFGRWNSPLHF.

CDR3 coding DNA: TGTGCCAGCAGTTCTAGCGGGGGCACAGATACGCAGTATTTT. Translation: CASSSSGGTDTQYF. The chain links TRBV12-3 or TRBV12-4 to TRBJ2-3; 9 nucleotides match TRBD2. Germline trimming cut 4 bases from V and 1 base from J; bases unmatched to any gene: 0. The CDR3 spans 14 residues.

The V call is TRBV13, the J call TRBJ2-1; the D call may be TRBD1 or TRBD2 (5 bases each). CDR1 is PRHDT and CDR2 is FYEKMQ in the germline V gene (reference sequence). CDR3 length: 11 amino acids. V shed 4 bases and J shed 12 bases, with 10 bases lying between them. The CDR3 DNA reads TGTGCCAGCAGCTCCCGGGACGGGCAGTTCTTC. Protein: CASSSRDGQFF.

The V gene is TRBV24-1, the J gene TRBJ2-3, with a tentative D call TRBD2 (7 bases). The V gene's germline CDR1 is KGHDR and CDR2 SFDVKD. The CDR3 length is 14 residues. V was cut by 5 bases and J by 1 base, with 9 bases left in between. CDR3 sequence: CATSAGGRTDTQYF. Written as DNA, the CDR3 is TGTGCCACCAGTGCGGGGGGCCGCACAGATACGCAGTATTTT.

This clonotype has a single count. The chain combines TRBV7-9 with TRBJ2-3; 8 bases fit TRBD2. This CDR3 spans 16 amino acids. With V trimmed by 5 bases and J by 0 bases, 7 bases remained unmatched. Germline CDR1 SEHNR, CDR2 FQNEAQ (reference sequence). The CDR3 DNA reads TGTGCCAGCAGCCCGTATAGCGGGGAGAGCACAGATACGCAGTATTTT. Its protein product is CASSPYSGESTDTQYF. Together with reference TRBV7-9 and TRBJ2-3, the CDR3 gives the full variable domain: DTGVSQNPRHKITKRGQNVTFRCDPISEHNRLYWYRQTLGQGPEFLTYFQNEAQLEKSRLLSDRFSAERPKGSFSTLEIQRTEQGDSAMYLCASSPYSGESTDTQYFGPGTRLTVL.

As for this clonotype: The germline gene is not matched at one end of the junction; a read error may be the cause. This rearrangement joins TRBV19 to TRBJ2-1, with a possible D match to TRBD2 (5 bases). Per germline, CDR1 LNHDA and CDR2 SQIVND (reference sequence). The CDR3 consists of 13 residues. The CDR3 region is CASSLEGNNEQFF. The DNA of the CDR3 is TGTGCCAGTAGTCTAGAGGGTAACAATGAGCAGTTCTTC.

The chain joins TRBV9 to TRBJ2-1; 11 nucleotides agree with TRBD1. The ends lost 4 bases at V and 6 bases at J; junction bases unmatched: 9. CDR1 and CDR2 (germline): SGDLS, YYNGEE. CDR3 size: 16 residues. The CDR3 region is CASSYHPGTGGNEQFF. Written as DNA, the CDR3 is TGTGCCAGCAGCTATCACCCCGGGACAGGGGGCAATGAGCAGTTCTTC.

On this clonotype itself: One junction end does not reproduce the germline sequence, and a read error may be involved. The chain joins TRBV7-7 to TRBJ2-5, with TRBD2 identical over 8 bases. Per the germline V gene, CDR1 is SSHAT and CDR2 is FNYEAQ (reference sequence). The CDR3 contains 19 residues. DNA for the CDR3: TGTGCTAGCAGCTTAGGCGGGGGGCCTATGAGCCCTCTACAAGAGACCCAGTACTTC. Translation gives CASSLGGGPMSPLQETQYF.

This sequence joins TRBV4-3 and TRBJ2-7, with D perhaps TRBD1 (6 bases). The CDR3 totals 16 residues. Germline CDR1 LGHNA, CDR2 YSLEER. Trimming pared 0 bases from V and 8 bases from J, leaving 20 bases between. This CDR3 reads CASSQDKRTDFTKQYF. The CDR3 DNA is TGCGCCAGCAGCCAAGATAAAAGGACAGACTTTACGAAGCAGTACTTC.

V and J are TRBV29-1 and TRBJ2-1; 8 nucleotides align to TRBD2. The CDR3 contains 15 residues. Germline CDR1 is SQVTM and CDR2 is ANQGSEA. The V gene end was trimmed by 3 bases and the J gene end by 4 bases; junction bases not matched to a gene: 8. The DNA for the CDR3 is TGCAGCGTTGATGGAGGAGTAGCGGGGTACAATGAGCAGTTCTTC. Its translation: CSVDGGVAGYNEQFF.

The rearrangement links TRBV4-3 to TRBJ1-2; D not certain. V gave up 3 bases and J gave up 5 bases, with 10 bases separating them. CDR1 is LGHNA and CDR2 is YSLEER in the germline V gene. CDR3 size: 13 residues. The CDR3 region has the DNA TGCGCCAGCAGCCAGGCTGTTTCATATGGCTACACCTTC. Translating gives CASSQAVSYGYTF.

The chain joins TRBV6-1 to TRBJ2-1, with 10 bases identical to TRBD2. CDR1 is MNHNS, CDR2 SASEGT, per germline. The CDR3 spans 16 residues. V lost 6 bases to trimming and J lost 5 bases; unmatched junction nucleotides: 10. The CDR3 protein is CASSRLWGTSDNEQFF. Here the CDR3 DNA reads TGTGCCAGCAGCCGACTCTGGGGGACTAGCGACAATGAGCAGTTCTTC.

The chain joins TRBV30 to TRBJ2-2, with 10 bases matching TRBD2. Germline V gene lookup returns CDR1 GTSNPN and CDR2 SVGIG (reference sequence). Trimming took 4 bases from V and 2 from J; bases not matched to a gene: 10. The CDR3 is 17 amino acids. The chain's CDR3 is CAWTKPGLAPNTGELFF. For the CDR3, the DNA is TGTGCCTGGACCAAACCGGGACTAGCGCCTAACACCGGGGAGCTGTTTTTT. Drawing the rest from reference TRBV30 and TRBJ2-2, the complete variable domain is SQTIHQWPATLVQPVGSPLSLECTVEGTSNPNLYWYRQAAGRGLQLLFYSVGIGQISSEVPQNLSASRPQDRQFILSSKKLLLSDSGFYLCAWTKPGLAPNTGELFFGEGSRLTVL.

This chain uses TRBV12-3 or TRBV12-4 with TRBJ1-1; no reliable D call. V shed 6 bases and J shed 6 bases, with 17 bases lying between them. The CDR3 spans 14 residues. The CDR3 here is CASSLTRSDSEAFF. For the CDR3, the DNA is TGTGCCAGCAGCCTCACTCGTTCGGACTCTGAAGCTTTCTTT.

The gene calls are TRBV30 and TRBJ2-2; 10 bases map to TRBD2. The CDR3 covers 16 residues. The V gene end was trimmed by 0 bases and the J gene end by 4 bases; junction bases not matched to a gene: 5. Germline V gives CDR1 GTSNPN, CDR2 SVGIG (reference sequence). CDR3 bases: TGTGCCTGGAGTGTACAAGCGGGGGGGCCCACCGGGGAGCTGTTTTTT. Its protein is CAWSVQAGGPTGELFF. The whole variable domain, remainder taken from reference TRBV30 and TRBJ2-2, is SQTIHQWPATLVQPVGSPLSLECTVEGTSNPNLYWYRQAAGRGLQLLFYSVGIGQISSEVPQNLSASRPQDRQFILSSKKLLLSDSGFYLCAWSVQAGGPTGELFFGEGSRLTVL.

The CDR3 DNA follows: TGTGCCAGCAGCCGGGAGCCTATTCACGTTACCTACGAGCAGTACTTC. Translation gives CASSREPIHVTYEQYF. The gene calls are TRBV7-9 and TRBJ2-7, with D possibly TRBD2 on 6 matching bases. This CDR3 is built from 16 residues. V gave up 5 bases and J gave up 2 bases, with 19 bases separating them. CDR1 is SEHNR and CDR2 is FQNEAQ in the germline V gene (reference sequence).

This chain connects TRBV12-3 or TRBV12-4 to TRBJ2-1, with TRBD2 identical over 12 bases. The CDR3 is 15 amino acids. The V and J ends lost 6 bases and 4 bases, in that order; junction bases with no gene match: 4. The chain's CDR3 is CASRTGTSGYNEQFF. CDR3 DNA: TGTGCCAGCAGAACCGGGACTAGCGGGTACAATGAGCAGTTCTTC.

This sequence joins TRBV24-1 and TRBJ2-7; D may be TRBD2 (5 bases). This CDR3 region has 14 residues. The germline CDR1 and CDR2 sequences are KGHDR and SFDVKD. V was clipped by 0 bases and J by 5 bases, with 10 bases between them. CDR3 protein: CATSDLGLWNEQYF. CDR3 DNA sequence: TGTGCCACCAGTGATTTGGGACTCTGGAACGAGCAGTACTTC.

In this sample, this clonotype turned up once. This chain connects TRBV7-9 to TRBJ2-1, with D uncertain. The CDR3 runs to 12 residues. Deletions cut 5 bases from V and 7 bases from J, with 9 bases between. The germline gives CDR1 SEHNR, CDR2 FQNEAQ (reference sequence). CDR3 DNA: TGTGCCAGCAGCCCACTGGCAAATGAGCAGTTCTTC. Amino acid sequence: CASSPLANEQFF. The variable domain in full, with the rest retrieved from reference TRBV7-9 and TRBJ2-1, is DTGVSQNPRHKITKRGQNVTFRCDPISEHNRLYWYRQTLGQGPEFLTYFQNEAQLEKSRLLSDRFSAERPKGSFSTLEIQRTEQGDSAMYLCASSPLANEQFFGPGTRLTVL.